Each of the 11 T cell receptor beta chains below was sequenced from the same sample in a study of cytomegalovirus exposure and HLA in healthy donors. Use of 60 Vbeta and 13 Jbeta primers characterized the PCR. TCRdb keeps only in-frame clones here, not all; method: immunoSEQ multiplex PCR. The profile shows over 85,000 clones, around 77% of them singletons. Sequenced input: PBMCs. The receptors derive from a female donor in good health and CMV-seronegative.

This sequence joins TRBV27 and TRBJ1-4, with D hard to call. From germline, CDR1 is MNHEY and CDR2 SMNVEV (reference sequence). The CDR3 has 12 amino acids. The V end was cut by 4 bases, the J end by 2 bases, with 2 bases between. The CDR3 region is CASSSTNEKLFF. DNA of the CDR3: TGTGCCAGCAGTTCGACTAATGAAAAACTGTTTTTT.

A single count supports this clone. The V and J genes are TRBV7-9 and TRBJ1-6, with D possibly being TRBD1 (5 bases). This CDR3 has 14 amino acids. CDR1 is SEHNR, CDR2 FQNEAQ, per germline (reference sequence). V shed 2 bases and J shed 9 bases, with 11 bases lying between them. The CDR3 protein is CASSLPGVASPLHF. The DNA for the CDR3 is TGTGCCAGCAGCTTACCGGGGGTAGCTTCACCCCTCCACTTT.

The chain couples TRBV5-1 to TRBJ2-1; 13 positions match TRBD2. The CDR3 has 19 amino acids. Germline CDR1 is SGHRS and CDR2 is YFSETQ. V shed 3 bases, J shed 8 bases, and the junction held 17 bases outside the gene matches. Here the CDR3 reads CASSWRPDTSGGAVYEQFF. The CDR3 DNA is TGCGCCAGCAGCTGGAGGCCGGACACTAGCGGGGGGGCAGTATATGAGCAGTTCTTC.

The chain combines TRBV6-5 with TRBJ1-2; D remains unclear. CDR3 length: 12 amino acids. V was shortened by 4 bases and J by 5 bases, with 8 bases between the two germline ends. Germline CDR1 is MNHEY and CDR2 is SVGAGI. The CDR3 loop is CASSSGLYGYTF. CDR3 coding DNA: TGTGCCAGCAGTTCCGGACTTTATGGCTACACCTTC.

The rearrangement links TRBV11-2 to TRBJ1-4, with 11 bases aligning to TRBD1. This CDR3 comprises 16 residues. With V trimmed by 4 bases and J by 7 bases, 8 bases remained unmatched. The germline gives CDR1 SGHAT, CDR2 FQNNGV. CDR3 nucleotides: TGTGCCAGCAGCTCGCCCGGGGACAGGGGGGGTGAAAAACTGTTTTTT. This encodes CASSSPGDRGGEKLFF.

This clone has more than one count but fewer than ten. One junction end does not reproduce the germline sequence, and a read error may be involved. The chain uses TRBV5-4 and TRBJ1-2, with D hard to call. The germline V gene encodes CDR1 SGHNT and CDR2 YYREEE (reference sequence). This CDR3 has 11 amino acids. The CDR3: CASSAWEGEYF. Here the CDR3 DNA reads TGTGCCAGCAGCGCGTGGGAGGGAGAGTACTTC.

The CDR3 loop reads CASSWGQNTGELFF. The CDR3 region has the DNA TGTGCCAGCAGTTGGGGACAGAACACCGGGGAGCTGTTTTTT. The chain couples TRBV6-5 to TRBJ2-2; TRBD1 might be the D (6 bases). The ends were cut back, 4 bases at V and 1 base at J, with 7 bases in the middle. The CDR3 is 14 amino acids. The germline CDR1 and CDR2 sequences are MNHEY and SVGAGI.

The CDR3 DNA reads TGTGCCAGCAGTGAGGTAAACACTGAAGCTTTCTTT. Its protein is CASSEVNTEAFF. V gene TRBV28 combines with J gene TRBJ1-1; no reliable D call. Germline CDR1 is MDHEN and CDR2 is SYDVKM. V was trimmed by 5 bases and J by 2 bases, leaving 6 bases between them. This CDR3 region has 12 residues.

This chain links TRBV10-1 with TRBJ1-3; TRBD1 might be the D (5 bases). Germline V gives CDR1 WNHNN, CDR2 SYGVQD (reference sequence). V lost 9 bases and J lost 0, with 24 bases in between. The CDR3 sequence is 18 residues long. The DNA for the CDR3 is TGCGCCAGTGACCGGGCCCACAGACCAGACAGCTCTGGAAACACCATATATTTT. This translates into CASDRAHRPDSSGNTIYF.

The chain is built from TRBV5-1 and TRBJ2-5, with TRBD1 matching over 8 bases. The J call may be incorrect, as the DNA end agrees better with TRBJ2-7. The CDR3 contains 17 residues. Germline CDR1 is SGHRS and CDR2 is YFSETQ. The CDR3 reads CASSSYIWDRPAYEQYF. The CDR3 DNA reads as TGCGCCAGCAGCTCTTATATCTGGGACAGGCCGGCCTACGAGCAGTACTTC.

The V call is TRBV6-1, the J call TRBJ2-7; 11 positions match TRBD1. The germline gives CDR1 MNHNS, CDR2 SASEGT. This CDR3 contains 15 residues. V lost 4 bases and J lost 9; bases outside the gene matches: 11. CDR3 sequence (DNA): TGTGCCAGCAGTGCCTCCGGGACAGGGGGTCAGGGGCAGTACTTC. Translated: CASSASGTGGQGQYF.